This T cell receptor (beta chain) is drawn from a study of blood T cell repertoires in COVID-19. Study background: Acute and convalescent COVID-19 specimens originated in the United States, Italy and Spain. In each case, the material was cDNA or gDNA derived from T cells, B-cell-depleted T cells, or PBMCs.

This CDR3 has 13 amino acids. The germline gives CDR1 SEHNR, CDR2 FQNEAQ (reference sequence). With 3 bases removed from V and 8 bases from J, the gap between germline ends came to 10 bases. In the original processing: Cell counts per sample came from amplifying reference gene primers. Repertoires were generated with immunoSEQ multiplex PCR, while TCRdb's copy carries only in-frame clones and drops some. From that table come the V and J calls and clone size; the DNA was used to work out D and trimming. The sample holds around 110,000 clones, roughly 79% seen once. This receptor was identified in a man between 65 and 85 years old with active or convalescent COVID-19. What was sequenced was peripheral blood. V and J are TRBV7-9 and TRBJ2-2, with D perhaps matching TRBD2 (6 bases). The CDR3 bases are TGTGCCAGCAGCTTCGGGGGTTCTGGGGAGCTGTTTTTT. Amino acid sequence: CASSFGGSGELFF.